This section outlines one T cell receptor (beta chain) sequence together with its context. Its antigen is still unknown. The germline V gene encodes CDR1 ENHRY and CDR2 SYGVKD. Trimming shortened V by 3 bases and J by 6 bases, and 14 bases separated the two germline ends. This CDR3 has 14 amino acids. PBMCs were density-gradient isolated from approximately 9.8 ml fresh blood. This entry is derived from a study of Graves' ophthalmopathy and Graves' hyperthyroidism. RNA transcripts were the source from which TCR beta CDR3 regions were amplified. After a first-round RT-PCR with HTBI primers, a second-round multiplex PCR was run. TCRdb reprocessed the multiplex PCR reads via MiXCR and lists one record per CDR3 protein. The sample lists 500,000 to 800,000 distinct CDR3 sequences, 35% to 45% occurring once. Study observations and caveats: Clonotypes were expanded in thyroid at above 0.001 frequency, and most also appeared in blood. The model predicted ophthalmopathy progression with more than 70% sensitivity and around 72% specificity.

Sequencing used peripheral blood. This TCR was sampled from an adult man with Graves' ophthalmopathy. The V and J genes are TRBV10-3 and TRBJ1-2; D remains unclear. This chain's CDR3 is CAISEGSGEDGYTF. The CDR3 bases are TGTGCCATCAGTGAAGGTTCCGGGGAGGATGGCTACACCTTC.